These 16 T cell receptor beta chains share one sample of origin, sequenced in a study of blood T cell repertoires in COVID-19. Assay used: immunoSEQ multiplex PCR; TCRdb lists only in-frame clones, some missing. The sample has some 110,000 clones, more than 80% seen once. The sequenced sample was peripheral blood. These receptors were taken from a woman between 70 and 85 years old with acute or convalescent COVID-19.

This chain joins TRBV3-1 (or the pseudogene TRBV3-2) and TRBJ1-1; possible D gene TRBD1, 6 bases. Trimming took 4 bases from V and 1 from J, leaving 10 bases between them. This CDR3 region has 14 residues. Germline lookup yields CDR1 LGHDT and CDR2 YNNKEL (reference sequence). The CDR3 region has the DNA TGTGCCAGCAGCCCGCTGACAGGGAACACTGAAGCTTTCTTT. Its protein product is CASSPLTGNTEAFF.

This clone has just a few counts. The rearrangement uses TRBV4-2 and TRBJ1-2; D might be TRBD1 (5 bases). The V and J ends lost 4 bases and 2 bases respectively, with 8 bases between them. This CDR3 comprises 13 residues. Germline values: CDR1 LGHNA, CDR2 YNFKEQ. The CDR3 is CASSPDRNYGYTF. The CDR3 DNA sequence: TGTGCCAGCAGCCCCGACAGAAACTATGGCTACACCTTC.

The gene calls are TRBV3-1 (or the pseudogene TRBV3-2) and TRBJ1-2, with D tentatively TRBD1 (5 bases). V was clipped by 4 bases and J by 4 bases, with 13 bases between them. Germline V gives CDR1 LGHDT, CDR2 YNNKEL (reference sequence). The CDR3 contains 14 residues. The CDR3, as DNA: TGTGCCAGCAGCCGCCCTGGGAGGGGCTATGGCTACACCTTC. Translating gives CASSRPGRGYGYTF.

The CDR3 loop is CASSFRTSEGETQYF. In DNA form, the CDR3 reads TGTGCCAGCAGCTTCCGGACTAGCGAGGGCGAGACCCAGTACTTC. This chain joins TRBV7-2 and TRBJ2-5, with TRBD2 matching 9 bases. The germline V gene encodes CDR1 SGHTA and CDR2 FQGNSA. This CDR3 is 15 amino acids long. The V segment lost 3 bases and the J segment 5 bases; nucleotides outside the gene matches: 7.

Only one count was recorded for this clone. CDR3 residues: CASSPTGGDTGELFF. CDR3 DNA: TGTGCCAGCAGCCCGACAGGGGGCGACACCGGGGAGCTGTTTTTT. This chain uses TRBV7-2 with TRBJ2-2, with 10 bases identical to TRBD1. The V segment lost 5 bases and the J segment 3 bases; nucleotides outside the gene matches: 3. CDR3 length: 15 residues. CDR1 and CDR2 from the germline V gene are SGHTA and FQGNSA.

The chain joins TRBV4-2 to TRBJ2-5, with 12 bases fitting TRBD2. J lost 5 bases, V lost 1 base, and 2 bases had no gene match. The germline CDR1 and CDR2 sequences are LGHNA and YNFKEQ. This CDR3 comprises 15 residues. Here the CDR3 reads CASSQGLAGDETQYF. CDR3 DNA sequence: TGTGCCAGCAGCCAAGGACTAGCGGGAGACGAGACCCAGTACTTC.

The chain couples TRBV19 to TRBJ1-1; TRBD1 aligns across 9 bases. Trimming cost V 2 bases and J 2 bases; bases outside gene matches: 0. CDR1 LNHDA and CDR2 SQIVND come from the germline V gene (reference sequence). This CDR3 region has 14 residues. Written as DNA, the CDR3 is TGTGCCAGTAGTATAACAGGGGGCAACACTGAAGCTTTCTTT. Amino acids: CASSITGGNTEAFF.

J is TRBJ2-5 and V is TRBV5-8, with TRBD1 matching over 8 bases. The CDR3 is made up of 14 amino acids. Germline loops: CDR1 SGHTS, CDR2 YDEGEE. The V segment lost 4 bases and the J segment 3 bases; nucleotides outside the gene matches: 5. The CDR3 here is CASSPGTGKETQYF. The CDR3 DNA follows: TGTGCCAGCAGCCCCGGGACAGGAAAAGAGACCCAGTACTTC.

V usage is TRBV11-2 and J usage is TRBJ1-2; D gene unclear. The ends were cut back, 6 bases at V and 7 bases at J, with 24 bases in the middle. The V gene's germline CDR1 is SGHAT and CDR2 FQNNGV. The CDR3 is 16 residues long. The CDR3 DNA follows: TGTGCCAGCAGGCGCGCCCGGGGTTTTAACTATTTTGGCTACACCTTC. Translation: CASRRARGFNYFGYTF.

This chain uses TRBV7-2 with TRBJ2-6, with D uncertain. There are 17 residues in the CDR3. Germline V CDR1 and CDR2: SGHTA, FQGNSA. The V gene lost 1 base and the J gene lost 0 bases, with 10 bases spanning the gap. CDR3 bases: TGTGCCAGCAGCTTAGTTGGCGGCTACTCTGGGGCCAACGTCCTGACTTTC. It specifies CASSLVGGYSGANVLTF.

The genes are TRBV2 and TRBJ2-3, with 12 bases aligning to TRBD2. The V and J ends lost 4 bases and 2 bases, in that order; junction bases with no gene match: 7. There are 17 residues in the CDR3. Per germline, CDR1 SNHLY and CDR2 FYNNEI. The CDR3 protein is CASSGRLAGAPTDTQYF. The CDR3 DNA reads TGTGCCAGCAGTGGCCGACTAGCGGGGGCCCCCACAGATACGCAGTATTTT.

This sequence joins TRBV19 and TRBJ2-2, with D perhaps TRBD1 (6 bases). CDR3 size: 14 residues. V shed 4 bases and J shed 4 bases, with 10 bases lying between them. In germline, CDR1 is LNHDA, CDR2 SQIVND (reference sequence). Here the CDR3 reads CASSTQGTTGELFF. CDR3 sequence (DNA): TGTGCCAGTAGTACCCAGGGGACCACCGGGGAGCTGTTTTTT.

This chain joins TRBV6-5 and TRBJ1-6, with TRBD1 matching over 8 bases. With V trimmed by 6 bases and J by 7 bases, 5 bases remained unmatched. Germline values: CDR1 MNHEY, CDR2 SVGAGI. The CDR3 is 14 amino acids. The CDR3 DNA reads as TGTGCCAGCAGACCCGGGACAGGAAATTCACCCCTCCACTTT. It specifies CASRPGTGNSPLHF.

Only one count was recorded for this clone. The V gene is TRBV27, the J gene TRBJ1-1; D is uncertain. V lost 3 bases and J 1 base, leaving 9 bases between the germline ends. This CDR3 has 14 residues. CDR1 MNHEY and CDR2 SMNVEV come from the germline V gene (reference sequence). The CDR3 DNA sequence: TGTGCCAGCAGTTTGTTCAGGTCGAACACTGAAGCTTTCTTT. It translates to CASSLFRSNTEAFF.

This chain joins TRBV5-1 and TRBJ1-5; 10 bases are shared with TRBD1. CDR1 is SGHRS, CDR2 YFSETQ, per germline. V lost 0 bases to trimming and J lost 5 bases; unmatched junction nucleotides: 2. This CDR3 has 15 residues. In DNA, the CDR3 is TGCGCCAGCAGCTTGGGGGACAGGGGAGATCAGCCCCAGCATTTT. Translating it yields CASSLGDRGDQPQHF.

This clone has a single count. The V and J genes are TRBV19 and TRBJ2-1; the D gene is possibly TRBD2 (5 bases). The CDR3 sequence is 17 residues long. Germline V gene data show CDR1 as LNHDA and CDR2 as SQIVND (reference sequence). Trimming pared 2 bases from V and 0 bases from J, leaving 14 bases between. In DNA, the CDR3 is TGTGCCAGTAGTATACCCTTCGAAGGGAGCTCCTACAATGAGCAGTTCTTC. Protein product: CASSIPFEGSSYNEQFF. Based on the CDR3 plus reference TRBV19 and TRBJ2-1, the full variable domain is DGGITQSPKYLFRKEGQNVTLSCEQNLNHDAMYWYRQDPGQGLRLIYYSQIVNDFQKGDIAEGYSVSREKKESFPLTVTSAQKNPTAFYLCASSIPFEGSSYNEQFFGPGTRLTVL.